Below are 7 T cell receptor beta chains sequenced from a single sample in a study of cytomegalovirus exposure and HLA in healthy donors. Researchers ran the PCR with 60 Vbeta and 13 Jbeta primers. Clones were sequenced by immunoSEQ multiplex PCR, and TCRdb holds only the in-frame ones, with some missing. The table records 110,000 to 150,000 clones, about 75% of them present only once. Sequenced material: PBMCs. These TCRs come from a woman aged 25-40 years in good health and CMV-seronegative.

The V call is TRBV7-9, the J call TRBJ1-5, with D perhaps TRBD1 (6 bases). CDR3 length equals 15 residues. The germline CDR1 and CDR2 sequences are SEHNR and FQNEAQ (reference sequence). V lost 1 base to trimming and J lost 6 bases, with 13 bases between them. The CDR3 sequence: CASSLGSQGSQPQHF. Here the CDR3 DNA reads TGTGCCAGCAGCTTAGGATCACAGGGAAGTCAGCCCCAGCATTTT.

In its sample, this clone was seen once. V and J are TRBV7-9 and TRBJ1-4; 8 bases map to TRBD1. CDR3 size: 16 residues. J was trimmed by 6 bases and V by 4 bases; bases with no gene match: 10. Germline assignment: CDR1 SEHNR and CDR2 FQNEAQ (reference sequence). CDR3 coding DNA: TGTGCCAGCAGCTCCCGCTCGGACAGGGTTGATGAAAAACTGTTTTTT. It codes for CASSSRSDRVDEKLFF. The variable domain in full, completed from reference TRBV7-9 and TRBJ1-4, reads DTGVSQNPRHKITKRGQNVTFRCDPISEHNRLYWYRQTLGQGPEFLTYFQNEAQLEKSRLLSDRFSAERPKGSFSTLEIQRTEQGDSAMYLCASSSRSDRVDEKLFFGSGTQLSVL.

This clone was counted between two and nine times. The chain has TRBV10-3 and TRBJ1-5, with D uncertain. The CDR3 contains 17 residues. V lost 0 bases to trimming and J lost 1 base, with 13 bases between them. Germline values: CDR1 ENHRY, CDR2 SYGVKD. As DNA, the CDR3 is TGTGCCATCAGTGAGTCTGGTAGGGAGCGAAGCAATCAGCCCCAGCATTTT. It translates to CAISESGRERSNQPQHF.

The chain combines TRBV7-9 with TRBJ1-1; D possibly corresponds to TRBD1 (6 bases). Germline V gene lookup returns CDR1 SEHNR and CDR2 FQNEAQ (reference sequence). The CDR3 spans 16 residues. V gave up 5 bases and J gave up 6 bases, with 22 bases separating them. The CDR3 DNA follows: TGTGCCAGCAGCCTGGGGGAGGGGGACCATGGATCTGAAGCTTTCTTT. Its protein product is CASSLGEGDHGSEAFF.

The CDR3 loop is CASSLGPTSYNEQFF. In nucleotides, the CDR3 is TGTGCCAGCAGCCTCGGTCCTACCTCCTACAATGAGCAGTTCTTC. This sequence joins TRBV7-8 and TRBJ2-1; D not resolved. Looked up from germline, CDR1 is SGHVS and CDR2 is FQNEAQ. The CDR3 runs to 15 residues. The V end lost 5 bases, the J end lost 0 bases, and 11 bases lay between the germline ends.

This clone was seen just once. The CDR3 sequence: CASSVAVMNTEAFF. The CDR3 DNA reads as TGTGCCAGCAGCGTGGCAGTCATGAACACTGAAGCTTTCTTT. The V and J genes are TRBV7-9 and TRBJ1-1; D not certain. The V end lost 5 bases, the J end lost 0 bases, and 10 bases lay between the germline ends. Germline values: CDR1 SEHNR, CDR2 FQNEAQ (reference sequence). This CDR3 contains 14 residues.

This chain links TRBV6-1 with TRBJ2-1, with 8 bases matching TRBD2. Germline assignment: CDR1 MNHNS and CDR2 SASEGT. V shed 3 bases and J 0 bases; nucleotides not matched to a gene: 7. This CDR3 is built from 17 residues. In nucleotides, the CDR3 is TGTGCCAGCAGTGAGATGGGACTAGGTGACTCCTACAATGAGCAGTTCTTC. This sequence encodes CASSEMGLGDSYNEQFF.